This is a list of T cell receptor beta chains from one sample in a study of T cell changes during pregnancy in multiple sclerosis. Here immunoSEQ multiplex PCR was the method, and the copy in TCRdb shows in-frame clones only, minus some. The data hold tens of thousands of clones, with 91% observed a single time. The sample was peripheral blood, taken in the third trimester of pregnancy. Receptor source: a female donor in good health, enrolled as a control in a pregnancy study. Both conserved end residues are part of each CDR3. A D gene is named only where the DNA matches it firmly. For some rows the clone size is stated as once, few or many, or as a class when expanded; others skip it.

TRBV9	TRBJ2-7	once	TRBD1	TGTGCCAGCAGCGTAGGAGGGGACAGCTACGAGCAGTACTTC	CASSVGGDSYEQYF
TRBV18	TRBJ2-5	NA	NA	TGTGCCAGCTCACCTCCGGACTACTTACAGCAAGAGACCCAGTACTTC	CASSPPDYLQQETQYF
TRBV6-5	TRBJ2-3	once	NA	TGTGCCAGCAGTTACGCCCGGGGTACAGATACGCAGTATTTT	CASSYARGTDTQYF
TRBV6-6	TRBJ1-2	NA	NA	TGTGCCAGCAGTTACTCGCGGGGGACCTATGGCTACACCTTC	CASSYSRGTYGYTF
TRBV5-1	TRBJ1-1	once	NA	TGCGCCAGCAGCTTCGAGCCCTCGAACACTGAAGCTTTCTTT	CASSFEPSNTEAFF
TRBV16	TRBJ1-2	NA	NA	TGTGCCAGCAGCCAAAGGGTAGACAGGTCCTATGGCTACACCTTC	CASSQRVDRSYGYTF
TRBV19	TRBJ1-3	NA	NA	TGTGCCAGCCGACGACAGGTGATCTCTGGAAACACCATATATTTT	CASRRQVISGNTIYF
TRBV9	TRBJ1-2	NA	NA	TGTGCCAGCAGCGTAGTAGGGGACTATGGCTACACCTTC	CASSVVGDYGYTF
TRBV6-5	TRBJ1-6	NA	NA	TGTGCCAGCAGTTACTCAGGGGTCTCCAATTCACCCCTCCACTTT	CASSYSGVSNSPLHF
TRBV7-9	TRBJ1-6	few	NA	TGTGCCAGCAGCTTAGGCGGCGGGAGCTCCTATAATTCACCCCTCCACTTT	CASSLGGGSSYNSPLHF
TRBV14	TRBJ1-2	once	NA	TGTGCCAGCAGCCAAGAAAACAGTTACTATGGCTACACCTTC	CASSQENSYYGYTF
TRBV30	TRBJ1-5	NA	NA	TGTGCCTGGAGTCCGTCCCGGGGGCGGGGGAATCAGCCCCAGCATTTT	CAWSPSRGRGNQPQHF
TRBV4-1	TRBJ2-3	NA	NA	TGCGCCAGCAGCCAAGGTGATAATAGCGCCACAGATACGCAGTATTTT	CASSQGDNSATDTQYF
TRBV6-5	TRBJ1-2	NA	NA	TGTGCCAGCAGACCCCCCCGCAACTATGGCTATACCTTC	CASRPPRNYGYTF
TRBV10-3	TRBJ2-7	NA	TRBD1	TGTGCCATCAGGCCGACAGGGGACCACGAGCAGTACTTC	CAIRPTGDHEQYF
TRBV5-1	TRBJ1-1	NA	TRBD1	TGCGCCAGCAGCTTGAAGGACAGGAATATGAACACTGAAGCTTTCTTT	CASSLKDRNMNTEAFF
TRBV19	TRBJ1-1	NA	TRBD1	TGTGCCAGTAGCTACGACAGGGGGAACACTGAAGCTTTCTTT	CASSYDRGNTEAFF
TRBV25-1	TRBJ1-4	NA	NA	TGTGCCAGCCTACCCGGCGGGGCTAATGAAAAACTGTTTTTT	CASLPGGANEKLFF
TRBV4-1	TRBJ2-2	NA	NA	TGCGCCAGCAGCCAAGCGGGCAGGGCCGGGGAGCTGTTTTTT	CASSQAGRAGELFF
TRBV11-3	TRBJ2-2	NA	NA	TGTGCCAGCAGCTTAGATCCCCCGACTAGTGCGTACACCGGGGAGCTGTTTTTT	CASSLDPPTSAYTGELFF
TRBV19	TRBJ1-2	NA	TRBD1	TGTGCCAGTATTCGCACCGGGACAGGGAACTATGGCTACACCTTC	CASIRTGTGNYGYTF
TRBV29-1	TRBJ2-3	NA	TRBD2	TGCAGCGTCCCCTTGCGGGGGGGCCCAGATACGCAGTATTTT	CSVPLRGGPDTQYF
TRBV5-1	TRBJ2-3	NA	TRBD2	TGCGCCAGCAGCTTCCGCGGGGGGGCCGCAGATACGCAGTATTTT	CASSFRGGAADTQYF
TRBV18	TRBJ1-5	NA	TRBD1	TGTGCCAGCTCTCAGGGACAGGGACTTCAGCCCCAGCATTTT	CASSQGQGLQPQHF
TRBV7-2	TRBJ2-1	NA	TRBD2	TGTGCCAGCAGCTTATGGACTAGCCGCAAGCAGTTCTTC	CASSLWTSRKQFF
TRBV30	TRBJ2-5	once	TRBD2	TGTGCCTGGAGTGTCCGGACTAGCGGTCGGGTAGGGACCCAGTACTTC	CAWSVRTSGRVGTQYF
TRBV9	TRBJ2-1	once	NA	TGTGCCAGCAGCGTGTTTCCAGGGTGGAATGAGCAGTTCTTC	CASSVFPGWNEQFF
TRBV11-2	TRBJ1-1	few	TRBD1	TGTGCCAGCAGCTTACTGACAGGGGAGGCCACTGAAGCTTTCTTT	CASSLLTGEATEAFF
TRBV6-5	TRBJ2-3	once	NA	TGTGCCAGCAGGAAGGAGACTGACACAGATACGCAGTATTTT	CASRKETDTDTQYF
TRBV7-6	TRBJ1-2	NA	NA	TGTGCCAGCAGCTCCCCGGGAGGGGGAGAGAACTATGGCTACACCTTC	CASSSPGGGENYGYTF
TRBV2	TRBJ2-4	NA	TRBD2	TGTGCCAGTGGGGCCGGGGGGTACATTCAGTACTTC	CASGAGGYIQYF
TRBV7-9	TRBJ1-2	NA	NA	TGTGCCAGCAGCTTAGGCAGTAGGGGCTATGGCTACACCTTC	CASSLGSRGYGYTF
TRBV19	TRBJ1-5	NA	NA	TGTGCCAGTAGATCAGGGGAGGGAGGCAATCAGCCCCAGCATTTT	CASRSGEGGNQPQHF
TRBV6-5	TRBJ1-1	NA	NA	TGTGCCAGCAGTTATAGTTTAGGGGGCACTGAAGCTTTCTTT	CASSYSLGGTEAFF
TRBV13	TRBJ1-3	NA	NA	TGTGCCAGCAGCTTATATCGAGGGGGAAACACCATATATTTT	CASSLYRGGNTIYF
TRBV5-5	TRBJ2-3	NA	NA	TGTGCCAGCAGCTTAATGAGTGGCAGGACAGATACGCAGTATTTT	CASSLMSGRTDTQYF
TRBV6-5	TRBJ2-7	NA	NA	TGTGCCAGCAGTTACCGGGACAACTACGAGCAGTACTTC	CASSYRDNYEQYF
TRBV19	TRBJ2-1	once	NA	TGTGCCAGTAGTATTCGGGGTGATGGTGAGCAGTTCTTC	CASSIRGDGEQFF
TRBV6-1	TRBJ1-2	NA	TRBD1	TGTGCCAGCACCGAAGGGACAGGGGGCTATGGCTACACCTTC	CASTEGTGGYGYTF
TRBV5-1	TRBJ2-7	NA	TRBD1	TGCGCCAGCAGCGTCGGACAGGCCTACGAGCAGTACTTC	CASSVGQAYEQYF
TRBV18	TRBJ1-3	NA	TRBD1	TGTGCCAGCTCACCGGGGACAGATAGGAACACCATATATTTT	CASSPGTDRNTIYF
TRBV9	TRBJ2-7	NA	NA	TGTGCCACCCGACCCCCGACAGGACCCTCCTACGAGCAGTACTTC	CATRPPTGPSYEQYF
TRBV5-4	TRBJ1-1	NA	NA	TGTGCCAGCAGCTTGGAACCACAGGGTCGTGCTGAAGCTTTCTTT	CASSLEPQGRAEAFF
TRBV7-2	TRBJ2-4	NA	NA	TGTGCCAGCGCCGCCCCACATCTAGCCAAAAACATTCAGTACTTC	CASAAPHLAKNIQYF
TRBV19	TRBJ1-1	NA	NA	TGTGCCAGTAGTCCTCGGCCCAGGCTGAACACTGAAGCTTTCTTT	CASSPRPRLNTEAFF
TRBV27	TRBJ2-2	NA	NA	TGTGCCAGCACGACAATGGGGGCGGTGAACACCGGGGAGCTGTTTTTT	CASTTMGAVNTGELFF
TRBV9	TRBJ2-1	NA	NA	TGTGCCAGCAGCAAGGAGGGGCACTCCTACAATGAGCAGTTCTTC	CASSKEGHSYNEQFF
TRBV5-1	TRBJ1-5	few	NA	TGCGCCAGCAGCTTGGCGGGGGGCTCGGATCAGCCCCAGCATTTT	CASSLAGGSDQPQHF
TRBV6-1	TRBJ1-2	NA	TRBD1	TGTGCCAGCAGGCTAAACCGGGACAGGGGGCTCGGCTACACCTTC	CASRLNRDRGLGYTF
TRBV7-9	TRBJ2-7	NA	NA	TGTGCCAGCAGCTTAAGGGGGTCAACCTACGAGCAGTACTTC	CASSLRGSTYEQYF
TRBV9	TRBJ1-1	NA	NA	TGTGCCAGCAGCGTAGGGGCAGGGAATCCAAGGGAAGCTTTCTTT	CASSVGAGNPREAFF